A single T cell receptor beta chain is shown here with its context. The data were taken from a study of blood T cell repertoires in COVID-19. Study summary: Both acute and convalescent COVID-19 samples were obtained from the United States, Italy and Spain.

Source study methods: Researchers report that nucleated cell counts were estimated from reference gene primer amplification. Profiled with immunoSEQ multiplex PCR; TCRdb holds only in-frame clones, not every one. That table furnishes V, J and clone size, whereas the DNA furnished D and trimming. The table includes approximately 97,000 clones, 78% detected once. The receptor was isolated from a man in his 60s with active or convalescent COVID-19. The sequencing sample was made of peripheral blood.

The CDR3, as DNA: TGTGCCAGCAGCCCCTCCCCTAGCGGGACCTACAATGAGCAGTTCTTC. Its translation is CASSPSPSGTYNEQFF. V is TRBV7-3 and J is TRBJ2-1; 9 bases are shared with TRBD2. V was pared by 5 bases and J by 2 bases, with 7 bases of the junction left unmatched. Germline CDR1 SGHTA, CDR2 FQGTGA. This CDR3 comprises 16 residues.